The TCR beta chain under discussion was sequenced for a study of shared clonotypes between healthy human individuals. CD45RO-negative CD8 cells positively selected for CCR7 made up the naive population, which excluded terminally differentiated effector memory CD45RA+ cells. Deep-level assay runs were performed. The method was immunoSEQ multiplex PCR; TCRdb's version includes in-frame clones alone and lacks a portion of them. The table has approximately 2,000,000 clones, about 94% seen once. V was clipped by 3 bases and J by 6 bases; unmatched bases: 2. The length of the CDR3 is 12 residues. Germline CDR1 and CDR2: KGHSH and LQKENI.

Sequenced: naive CD8+ T cells from PBMCs. The rearrangement joins TRBV18 to TRBJ2-7; the match to TRBD1 covers 7 bases. This TCR derives from a man between 18 and 35 years old in good health. Some clones in this sample may be carry-over from other donors' samples. The CDR3 region has the DNA TGTGCCAGCTCACCGGGACAGACCGAGCAGTACTTC. This translates into CASSPGQTEQYF.